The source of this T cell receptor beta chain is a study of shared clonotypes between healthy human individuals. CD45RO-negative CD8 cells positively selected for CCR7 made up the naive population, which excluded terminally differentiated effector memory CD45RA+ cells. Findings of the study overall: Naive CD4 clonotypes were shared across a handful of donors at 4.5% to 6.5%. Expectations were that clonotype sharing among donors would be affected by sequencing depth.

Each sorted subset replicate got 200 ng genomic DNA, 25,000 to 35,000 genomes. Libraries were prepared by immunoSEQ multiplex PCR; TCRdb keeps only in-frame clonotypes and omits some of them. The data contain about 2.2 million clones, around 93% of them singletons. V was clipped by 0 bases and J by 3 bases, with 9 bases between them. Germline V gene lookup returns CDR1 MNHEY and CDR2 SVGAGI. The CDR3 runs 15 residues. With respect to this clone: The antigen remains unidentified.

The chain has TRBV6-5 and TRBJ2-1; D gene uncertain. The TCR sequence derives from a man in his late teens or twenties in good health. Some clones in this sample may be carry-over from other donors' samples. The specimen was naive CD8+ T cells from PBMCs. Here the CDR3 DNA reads TGTGCCAGCAGTTACTCGGTCAGAATCTACAATGAGCAGTTCTTC. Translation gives CASSYSVRIYNEQFF.